Below are 32 T cell receptor beta chains sequenced from a single sample in a study of cytomegalovirus exposure and HLA in healthy donors. The PCR made use of 60 Vbeta and 13 Jbeta primers. Profiling relied on immunoSEQ multiplex PCR, and the TCRdb table lists in-frame clones only, not all of them. Among approximately 130,000 clones, 75% were seen once, and the ten largest hold approximately 3%. The specimen sequenced was PBMCs. The source of these receptors is a woman aged 40 to 50 in good health and CMV-seropositive.

The DNA of the CDR3 is TGTGCCAGCTTCCTACAAAGGGGGCAGGGTGAGCAGTTCTTC. This gives the protein CASFLQRGQGEQFF. The J gene is TRBJ2-1, the V gene TRBV7-2; 7 bases are shared with TRBD1. CDR1 and CDR2 from the germline V gene are SGHTA and FQGNSA. After removal of 8 bases from V and 9 bases from J, the junction contained 13 bases not matched to a gene. This CDR3 is built from 14 residues.

The J gene is TRBJ2-1, the V gene TRBV7-9; no clear D. The germline V gene has CDR1 SEHNR and CDR2 FQNEAQ (reference sequence). The CDR3 runs to 12 residues. The V end lost 3 bases, the J end lost 6 bases, and 6 bases lay between the germline ends. CDR3 nucleotides: TGTGCCAGCAGCTTTATTTCCAATGAGCAGTTCTTC. This encodes CASSFISNEQFF.

This chain uses TRBV11-2 with TRBJ1-1; D may be TRBD1 (5 bases). CDR1 is SGHAT and CDR2 is FQNNGV in the germline V gene. Trimming removed 4 bases from V and 1 base from J, with 10 bases in between. The CDR3 extends over 14 amino acids. The CDR3 loop is CASSYDRENTEAFF. The CDR3, as DNA: TGTGCCAGCAGCTACGACAGAGAGAACACTGAAGCTTTCTTT.

The V gene is TRBV19, the J gene TRBJ1-2, with TRBD1 matching over 8 bases. Germline V gene data show CDR1 as LNHDA and CDR2 as SQIVND (reference sequence). The CDR3 has 15 residues. Trimming took 4 bases from V and 0 from J; bases not matched to a gene: 4. In nucleotides, the CDR3 is TGTGCCAGTAGTAACGGACAGGGCGCTAACTATGGCTACACCTTC. As protein: CASSNGQGANYGYTF.

The genes are TRBV27 and TRBJ1-5; perhaps TRBD1 as D (5 bases). CDR3 length: 14 residues. Trimming pared 4 bases from V and 4 bases from J, leaving 11 bases between. Per the germline V gene, CDR1 is MNHEY and CDR2 is SMNVEV (reference sequence). DNA of the CDR3: TGTGCCAGCAGTTCCCAGGGTGTAAATCAGCCCCAGCATTTT. It is translated as CASSSQGVNQPQHF.

The chain uses TRBV6-5 and TRBJ2-7; D ambiguous. There are 15 residues in the CDR3. V was pared by 2 bases and J by 0 bases, with 11 bases between. Germline V gene data show CDR1 as MNHEY and CDR2 as SVGAGI. This CDR3 reads CASSYGLEASYEQYF. In DNA form, the CDR3 reads TGTGCCAGCAGTTACGGGCTCGAAGCCTCCTACGAGCAGTACTTC.

The chain couples TRBV12-5 to TRBJ1-1; D remains unclear. Germline lookup yields CDR1 LGHNT and CDR2 FRNRAP. This CDR3 is built from 12 residues. V was shortened by 9 bases and J by 0 bases, with 8 bases between the two germline ends. CDR3 coding DNA: TGTGCTAGCCGGAGTCTGAACACTGAAGCTTTCTTT. This codes for CASRSLNTEAFF.

The V call is TRBV9, the J call TRBJ2-7, with 7 bases that match TRBD1. J was trimmed by 5 bases and V by 3 bases; bases with no gene match: 14. The V gene's germline CDR1 is SGDLS and CDR2 YYNGEE. The length of the CDR3 is 16 residues. CDR3 coding DNA: TGTGCCAGCAGCGCTCGAACCGGGACAGTTACCCACGAGCAGTACTTC. Protein sequence: CASSARTGTVTHEQYF. The complete variable domain, with remaining parts taken from reference TRBV9 and TRBJ2-7, reads DSGVTQTPKHLITATGQRVTLRCSPRSGDLSVYWYQQSLDQGLQFLIQYYNGEERAKGNILERFSAQQFPDLHSELNLSSLELGDSALYFCASSARTGTVTHEQYFGPGTRLTVT.

The chain employs TRBV6-5 and TRBJ2-3; D possibly corresponds to TRBD1 (6 bases). This CDR3 is built from 13 residues. Germline lookup yields CDR1 MNHEY and CDR2 SVGAGI. The V end lost 8 bases, the J end lost 2 bases, and 11 bases lay between the germline ends. The CDR3 DNA sequence: TGTGCCAGCGGAACAGGGTACACAGATACGCAGTATTTT. Translated, it gives CASGTGYTDTQYF.

The rearrangement uses TRBV18 and TRBJ1-1; D gene ambiguous. CDR1 is KGHSH, CDR2 LQKENI, per germline. The CDR3 loop spans 13 amino acids. V lost 3 bases and J lost 7, with 12 bases in between. The CDR3 coding sequence is TGTGCCAGCTCACCGGTCGGCGGGCTTGAAGCTTTCTTT. It yields the protein CASSPVGGLEAFF.

This clone was detected once. The chain combines TRBV29-1 with TRBJ1-1; D may be TRBD1 (5 bases). Germline CDR1 is SQVTM and CDR2 is ANQGSEA. The CDR3 length is 13 residues. The V gene lost 7 bases and the J gene lost 0 bases, with 12 bases spanning the gap. Here the CDR3 DNA reads TGCAGCGCTATGACAGCGATGAACACTGAAGCTTTCTTT. It translates to CSAMTAMNTEAFF.

The chain combines TRBV10-3 with TRBJ2-6, with 9 bases lining up with TRBD1. CDR3 length: 16 amino acids. From germline, CDR1 is ENHRY and CDR2 SYGVKD. Trimming at V came to 3 bases and at J to 3 bases, leaving 3 bases not matched to a gene. The CDR3 spells CAISEGQGFGANVLTF. The CDR3 bases are TGTGCCATCAGTGAAGGACAGGGGTTTGGGGCCAACGTCCTGACTTTC.

The genes are TRBV28 and TRBJ1-5; TRBD1 agrees at 8 bases. CDR1 MDHEN and CDR2 SYDVKM come from the germline V gene. V lost 6 bases and J lost 5; bases outside the gene matches: 6. There are 14 residues in the CDR3. Here the CDR3 DNA reads TGTGCCAGCAGACAGGACAGGGTAGATCAGCCCCAGCATTTT. It translates to CASRQDRVDQPQHF.

This clone was counted once. The genes are TRBV6-5 and TRBJ1-2; D is uncertain. CDR3 size: 15 residues. V was shortened by 5 bases and J by 0 bases, with 13 bases between the two germline ends. Germline-derived CDR1 and CDR2 are MNHEY and SVGAGI. This CDR3 reads CASSPTLIANYGYTF. The CDR3 region has the DNA TGTGCCAGCAGTCCCACTTTAATCGCTAACTATGGCTACACCTTC.

The rearrangement uses TRBV27 and TRBJ2-3; a possible D gene is TRBD1 (5 bases). The CDR3 runs to 14 residues. Germline values: CDR1 MNHEY, CDR2 SMNVEV (reference sequence). V was shortened by 3 bases and J by 2 bases, with 9 bases between the two germline ends. The CDR3 loop is CASSLGRATDTQYF. The CDR3 DNA is TGTGCCAGCAGTTTGGGCAGGGCCACAGATACGCAGTATTTT.

The chain is built from TRBV18 and TRBJ2-1; TRBD2 is a possible D gene (6 bases). Trimming shortened V by 3 bases and J by 3 bases, and 18 bases separated the two germline ends. Germline CDR1 is KGHSH and CDR2 is LQKENI. This CDR3 spans 17 amino acids. CDR3 residues: CASSPLDAGHFYNEQFF. The CDR3 nucleotides read TGTGCCAGCTCACCCCTGGATGCGGGGCATTTCTACAATGAGCAGTTCTTC.

The V gene is TRBV29-1, the J gene TRBJ2-7; 8 bases align to TRBD1. This CDR3 has 12 residues. The V gene end was trimmed by 6 bases and the J gene end by 2 bases; junction bases not matched to a gene: 3. The germline V gene encodes CDR1 SQVTM and CDR2 ANQGSEA. This CDR3 is CSVQGGTYEQYF. The DNA for the CDR3 is TGCAGCGTACAGGGGGGCACCTACGAGCAGTACTTC.

The chain combines TRBV5-6 with TRBJ2-6; a possible D gene is TRBD1 (6 bases). From germline, CDR1 is SGHDT and CDR2 YYEEEE. Trimming took 6 bases from V and 0 from J, leaving 13 bases between them. The CDR3 loop spans 16 amino acids. DNA of the CDR3: TGTGCCAGCACCGGGACAAGGGTCTCTGGGGCCAACGTCCTGACTTTC. It specifies CASTGTRVSGANVLTF.

This clone was seen a few times. V usage is TRBV2 and J usage is TRBJ1-2; 9 positions match TRBD1. The CDR3 contains 13 residues. Trimming cost V 9 bases and J 4 bases; bases outside gene matches: 6. CDR1 and CDR2 (germline): SNHLY, FYNNEI. The CDR3 here is CARKGQGGYGYTF. The DNA for the CDR3 is TGTGCCAGAAAGGGACAGGGAGGCTATGGCTACACCTTC.

V and J are TRBV28 and TRBJ2-1; no reliable D call. CDR1 and CDR2 (germline): MDHEN, SYDVKM. This CDR3 is 17 amino acids long. Trimming removed 6 bases at V and 2 bases at J, with 20 bases between. This CDR3 is CASRRNLGTVTYNEQFF. Written as DNA, the CDR3 is TGTGCCAGCAGAAGAAATCTCGGTACGGTTACCTACAATGAGCAGTTCTTC.

This clone was recorded a few times. This chain connects TRBV4-1 to TRBJ2-2, with D perhaps TRBD1 (5 bases). This CDR3 has 18 amino acids. V was cut by 0 bases and J by 6 bases, with 20 bases left in between. Germline CDR1 MGHRA, CDR2 YSYEKL. CDR3 nucleotide sequence: TGCGCCAGCAGCCAAGACTCAACCTCGACAGTTAGCCCCGGGGAGCTGTTTTTT. Translated, it gives CASSQDSTSTVSPGELFF.

As DNA, the CDR3 is TGTGCCAGCAGTCAGAGGCTAGCGGGAGAGACCCAGTACTTC. Translated: CASSQRLAGETQYF. The rearrangement links TRBV5-5 to TRBJ2-5; 8 bases map to TRBD2. The V gene's germline CDR1 is SGHKS and CDR2 YYEKEE (reference sequence). V shed 5 bases, J shed 4 bases, and the junction held 7 bases outside the gene matches. The length of the CDR3 is 14 residues. Complete variable domain (other parts from reference TRBV5-5 and TRBJ2-5): DAGVTQSPTHLIKTRGQQVTLRCSPISGHKSVSWYQQVLGQGPQFIFQYYEKEERGRGNFPDRFSARQFPNYSSELNVNALLLGDSALYLCASSQRLAGETQYFGPGTRLLVL.

In the case of this clone: The junction differs from germline at one of its ends, possibly a read error. This chain joins TRBV7-7 and TRBJ2-7, with 12 bases matching TRBD2. The CDR3 is made up of 13 amino acids. Germline CDR1 is SSHAT and CDR2 is FNYEAQ (reference sequence). The CDR3 is CASSSGTSGEQYF. The CDR3 region has the DNA TGTGCTAGCAGCTCCGGGACTAGCGGGGAGCAGTACTTC. Full variable domain (missing parts from reference TRBV7-7 and TRBJ2-7): GAGVSQSPRYKVTKRGQDVTLRCDPISSHATLYWYQQALGQGPEFLTYFNYEAQPDKSGLPSDRFSAERPEGSISTLTIQRTEQRDSAMYRCASSSGTSGEQYFGPGTRLTVT.

The chain links TRBV4-3 to TRBJ1-4; no clear D gene. Germline-derived CDR1 and CDR2 are LGHNA and YSLEER. The ends were cut back, 4 bases at V and 0 bases at J, with 12 bases in the middle. The CDR3 loop spans 16 amino acids. The DNA for the CDR3 is TGCGCCAGCAGCCCCCAGCGGCCTGCAACTAATGAAAAACTGTTTTTT. Translating it yields CASSPQRPATNEKLFF.

The chain recombines TRBV6-5 with TRBJ2-1, with 9 bases lining up with TRBD1. V lost 6 bases and J lost 5; bases outside the gene matches: 5. This CDR3 is built from 14 residues. In germline, CDR1 is MNHEY, CDR2 SVGAGI. CDR3 protein: CASSRTGDDNEQFF. CDR3 nucleotide sequence: TGTGCCAGCAGCCGGACAGGGGACGACAATGAGCAGTTCTTC.

The V and J genes are TRBV7-6 and TRBJ2-3, with D perhaps matching TRBD2 (6 bases). Trimming removed 5 bases at V and 4 bases at J, with 19 bases between. The germline V gene encodes CDR1 SGHVS and CDR2 FNYEAQ. The CDR3 length is 16 residues. The CDR3 spells CASSLRLEGAADTQYF. The CDR3 nucleotides read TGTGCCAGCAGCCTTCGTCTGGAGGGCGCGGCAGATACGCAGTATTTT.

The chain employs TRBV9 and TRBJ2-1; 9 bases fit TRBD2. CDR1 SGDLS and CDR2 YYNGEE come from the germline V gene. Losses at the gene ends were 4 bases for V and 9 bases for J; bases not matched to a gene: 5. The CDR3 length is 13 residues. CDR3 DNA: TGTGCCAGCAGCTCCATAGCGGGAGCTGAGCAGTTCTTC. Encoded protein: CASSSIAGAEQFF.

This clone turned up a few times. The chain's CDR3 is CASSLVLGGGYTF. Written as DNA, the CDR3 is TGTGCCAGCAGCTTAGTTTTGGGGGGTGGCTACACCTTC. The V and J genes are TRBV11-2 and TRBJ1-2; D perhaps matches TRBD1 (5 bases). Germline V gene lookup returns CDR1 SGHAT and CDR2 FQNNGV. V lost 1 base, J lost 7 bases, and 10 bases lay in between. This CDR3 region has 13 residues.

This clone was seen only a few times. The rearrangement joins TRBV14 to TRBJ2-5, with a possible D match to TRBD1 (6 bases). V was cut by 0 bases and J by 2 bases, with 13 bases left in between. The CDR3 sequence is 16 residues long. Germline V lookup: CDR1 SGHDN, CDR2 FVKESK. CDR3 in amino acids: CASSQEGGRRQETQYF. As DNA, the CDR3 is TGTGCCAGCAGCCAAGAAGGGGGACGTCGACAAGAGACCCAGTACTTC.

Note on this clone: Other DNA sequences from this sample encode an identical CDR3 as well. The rearrangement links TRBV6-5 to TRBJ1-5; 11 positions agree with TRBD1. Germline trimming cut 4 bases from V and 6 bases from J; bases unmatched to any gene: 5. Germline CDR1 is MNHEY and CDR2 is SVGAGI. The CDR3 contains 15 residues. CDR3 in DNA: TGTGCCAGCAGTTTGGGACAGGGGGTCGGTCAGCCCCAGCATTTT. Residues: CASSLGQGVGQPQHF.

In this sample, this clone turned up a few times. The chain joins TRBV6-1 to TRBJ2-7; 7 bases match TRBD2. CDR3 length: 14 residues. Germline V gives CDR1 MNHNS, CDR2 SASEGT. V gave up 7 bases and J gave up 2 bases; unmatched junction bases: 8. CDR3 nucleotide sequence: TGTGCCAGCATGCCCCTTGCGGGGGCCTACGAGCAGTACTTC. This gives the protein CASMPLAGAYEQYF.

This clone was recorded a few times. As DNA, the CDR3 is TGTGCCAGCAGTACTGGACAGGGGTCTGAAAAACTGTTTTTT. This translates into CASSTGQGSEKLFF. This rearrangement joins TRBV6-1 to TRBJ1-4; 9 bases align to TRBD1. Losses at the gene ends were 5 bases for V and 7 bases for J; bases not matched to a gene: 5. Germline V gene lookup returns CDR1 MNHNS and CDR2 SASEGT. The CDR3 spans 14 residues.